The clone carrying this TCR beta chain was picked up a small number of times. What it binds is not known. The data derive from a study of response to subunit inactivated influenza vaccine. V was trimmed by 5 bases and J by 3 bases, leaving 22 bases between them. Germline CDR1 SQVTM, CDR2 ANQGSEA. The CDR3 contains 16 residues. Regarding the study as a whole: Every seasonal influenza vaccination brings in few new T cells, the authors suggested.

TCRdb used MiXCR to reprocess the RT-PCR reads, holding one entry per CDR3 protein. This sample has approximately 680,000 distinct CDR3 sequences, with around 14% found just once. The sequencing used PBMCs from blood, collected roughly 12 days after vaccination. The receptor comes from a man aged 50 to 60 who received an inactivated influenza vaccine. This chain links TRBV29-1 with TRBJ2-5; possibly TRBD1 for D (5 bases). DNA of the CDR3: TGCAGCGTTCAGCCCCAGGGCTGGCTTCCAAAAGAGACCCAGTACTTC. It specifies CSVQPQGWLPKETQYF.